These 11 T cell receptor beta chains share one sample of origin, sequenced in a study of siplizumab effects on memory and regulatory T cells. The table came from immunoSEQ multiplex PCR; TCRdb's copy has only in-frame clones and leaves some out. The data hold about 120,000 clones, with about 93% observed a single time. Sequencing was performed on non-Treg CD4+ T cells sorted from blood. The source of these receptors is a human donor in good health.

The rearrangement joins TRBV9 to TRBJ2-5, with 7 bases that match TRBD2. The CDR3 spans 16 residues. With 3 bases clipped from V and 2 bases from J, the junction kept 10 bases outside the gene matches. In germline, CDR1 is SGDLS, CDR2 YYNGEE. DNA for the CDR3: TGTGCCAGCAGCGCAAACCACCTAGCGGTTCAAGAGACCCAGTACTTC. Amino acid sequence: CASSANHLAVQETQYF.

The rearrangement joins TRBV10-3 to TRBJ2-5; D is ambiguous. From germline, CDR1 is ENHRY and CDR2 SYGVKD. CDR3 size: 13 residues. V was cut by 3 bases and J by 1 base, with 6 bases left in between. As DNA, the CDR3 is TGTGCCATCAGTGAATCGGTCCAAGAGACCCAGTACTTC. This translates into CAISESVQETQYF.

V gene TRBV7-2 combines with J gene TRBJ2-7, with D perhaps assigned TRBD1 or TRBD2 (6 bases each). The CDR3 consists of 15 residues. The V gene's germline CDR1 is SGHTA and CDR2 FQGNSA. Trimming removed 5 bases from V and 4 bases from J, with 18 bases in between. The CDR3 protein is CASSPAGGPQYEQYF. The CDR3 nucleotides are TGTGCCAGCAGCCCCGCCGGGGGCCCCCAGTACGAGCAGTACTTC. The variable domain in full, with the rest retrieved from reference TRBV7-2 and TRBJ2-7, is GAGVSQSPSNKVTEKGKDVELRCDPISGHTALYWYRQSLGQGLEFLIYFQGNSAPDKSGLPSDRFSAERTGGSVSTLTIQRTQQEDSAVYLCASSPAGGPQYEQYFGPGTRLTVT.

The genes are TRBV15 and TRBJ2-3, with TRBD1 as a possible D gene (5 bases). The CDR3 is made up of 15 amino acids. Trimming removed 1 base at V and 0 bases at J, with 8 bases between. Germline V CDR1 and CDR2: LNHNV, YYDKDF (reference sequence). The CDR3 sequence: CATSRGQPSTDTQYF. CDR3 coding DNA: TGTGCCACCAGCAGAGGACAGCCTAGCACAGATACGCAGTATTTT.

The DNA of the CDR3 is TGTGCCATCAGCCCGATCAGGGACGGAGGAAACACCATATATTTT. Encoded protein: CAISPIRDGGNTIYF. The chain couples TRBV10-3 to TRBJ1-3; a possible D gene is TRBD1 (5 bases). Germline assignment: CDR1 ENHRY and CDR2 SYGVKD. V was trimmed by 6 bases and J by 4 bases, leaving 16 bases between them. This CDR3 comprises 15 residues.

The chain has TRBV6-6 and TRBJ1-3, with D perhaps matching TRBD1 (6 bases). CDR1 is MNHNY and CDR2 is SVGAGI in the germline V gene (reference sequence). Deletions cut 6 bases from V and 4 bases from J, with 19 bases between. The CDR3 spans 16 residues. DNA of the CDR3: TGTGCCAGCAGCCGACAGACGGGGGCAGTAGGAAACACCATATATTTT. This encodes CASSRQTGAVGNTIYF.

The chain carries TRBV11-2 and TRBJ2-7; 9 bases match TRBD1. The CDR3 covers 14 residues. Germline lookup yields CDR1 SGHAT and CDR2 FQNNGV. Unmatched junction bases numbered 10, after V lost 4 bases and J lost 9 bases. The CDR3, as DNA: TGTGCCAGCAGCTCACCGGGACAGGGAATCGGGCAGTACTTC. Protein: CASSSPGQGIGQYF.

This chain links TRBV7-2 with TRBJ2-5, with D perhaps matching TRBD2 (6 bases). CDR1 is SGHTA, CDR2 FQGNSA, per germline. CDR3 length equals 16 residues. V gave up 2 bases and J gave up 2 bases, with 15 bases separating them. The CDR3 nucleotides read TGTGCCAGCAGCTTAAGTGAGACTAGGGGACAAGAGACCCAGTACTTC. Its translation is CASSLSETRGQETQYF.

The chain carries TRBV5-1 and TRBJ1-4; 7 positions match TRBD1. Germline V gene lookup returns CDR1 SGHRS and CDR2 YFSETQ. The CDR3 consists of 14 residues. Trimming cost V 4 bases and J 4 bases; bases outside gene matches: 4. CDR3 sequence (DNA): TGCGCCAGCAGCCTGGGACAGAGTAATGAAAAACTGTTTTTT. It is translated as CASSLGQSNEKLFF.

The J gene is TRBJ1-1, the V gene TRBV5-1, with a possible D match to TRBD1 (5 bases). The CDR3 runs to 13 residues. V was trimmed by 7 bases and J by 5 bases, leaving 15 bases between them. Germline V gene data show CDR1 as SGHRS and CDR2 as YFSETQ. The CDR3: CASEDGGGTEAFF. CDR3 DNA sequence: TGCGCCAGCGAGGACGGGGGTGGAACTGAAGCTTTCTTT.

J is TRBJ1-1 and V is TRBV28; D is uncertain. V was cut by 2 bases and J by 1 base, with 2 bases left in between. The CDR3 is made up of 12 amino acids. The germline V gene encodes CDR1 MDHEN and CDR2 SYDVKM. This CDR3 reads CASSLENTEAFF. In DNA, the CDR3 is TGTGCCAGCAGTTTAGAGAACACTGAAGCTTTCTTT. The whole variable domain, filled in from reference TRBV28 and TRBJ1-1, reads DVKVTQSSRYLVKRTGEKVFLECVQDMDHENMFWYRQDPGLGLRLIYFSYDVKMKEKGDIPEGYSVSREKKERFSLILESASTNQTSMYLCASSLENTEAFFGQGTRLTVV.